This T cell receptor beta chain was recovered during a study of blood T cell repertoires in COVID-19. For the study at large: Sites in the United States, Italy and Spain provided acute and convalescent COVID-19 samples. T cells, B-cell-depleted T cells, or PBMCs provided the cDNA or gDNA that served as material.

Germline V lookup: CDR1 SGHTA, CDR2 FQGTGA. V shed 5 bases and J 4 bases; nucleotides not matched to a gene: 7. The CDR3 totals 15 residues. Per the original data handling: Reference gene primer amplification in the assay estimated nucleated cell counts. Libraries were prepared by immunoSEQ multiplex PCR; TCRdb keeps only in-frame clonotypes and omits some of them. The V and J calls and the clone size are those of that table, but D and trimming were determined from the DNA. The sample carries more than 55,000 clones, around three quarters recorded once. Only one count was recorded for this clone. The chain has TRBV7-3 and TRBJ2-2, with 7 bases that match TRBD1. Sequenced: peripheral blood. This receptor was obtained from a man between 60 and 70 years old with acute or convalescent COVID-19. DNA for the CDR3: TGTGCCAGCAGCCCCATCGGGACAGCCACCGGGGAGCTGTTTTTT. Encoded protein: CASSPIGTATGELFF.